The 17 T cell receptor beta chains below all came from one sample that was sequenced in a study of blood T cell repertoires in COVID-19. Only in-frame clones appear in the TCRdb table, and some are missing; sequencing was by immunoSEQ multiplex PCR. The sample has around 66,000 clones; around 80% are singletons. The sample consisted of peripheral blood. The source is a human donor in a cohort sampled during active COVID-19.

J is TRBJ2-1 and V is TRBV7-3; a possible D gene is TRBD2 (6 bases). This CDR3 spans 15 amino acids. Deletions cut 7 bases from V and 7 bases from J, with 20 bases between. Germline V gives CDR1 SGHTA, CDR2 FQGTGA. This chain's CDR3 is CASTLDPGRTNEQFF. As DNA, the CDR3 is TGTGCCAGCACCCTGGACCCGGGGAGGACTAATGAGCAGTTCTTC.

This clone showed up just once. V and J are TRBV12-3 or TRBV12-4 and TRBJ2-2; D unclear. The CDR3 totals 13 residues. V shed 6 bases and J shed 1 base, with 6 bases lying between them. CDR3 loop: CASSLLNTGELFF. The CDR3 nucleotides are TGTGCCAGCAGCCTATTGAACACCGGGGAGCTGTTTTTT.

CDR3 residues: CAISELGTPSYNEQFF. For the CDR3, the DNA is TGTGCCATCAGTGAGCTGGGGACTCCCTCCTACAATGAGCAGTTCTTC. The gene calls are TRBV10-3 and TRBJ2-1; tentative D call: TRBD2 (6 bases). CDR1 ENHRY and CDR2 SYGVKD come from the germline V gene. The V end lost 2 bases, the J end lost 0 bases, and 11 bases lay between the germline ends. This CDR3 has 16 residues.

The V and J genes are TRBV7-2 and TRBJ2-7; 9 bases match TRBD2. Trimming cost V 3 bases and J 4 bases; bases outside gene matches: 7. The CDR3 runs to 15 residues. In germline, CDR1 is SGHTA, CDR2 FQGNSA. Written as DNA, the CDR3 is TGTGCCAGCAGCTTGGGGACTAGCTCGCTGTACGAGCAGTACTTC. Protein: CASSLGTSSLYEQYF.

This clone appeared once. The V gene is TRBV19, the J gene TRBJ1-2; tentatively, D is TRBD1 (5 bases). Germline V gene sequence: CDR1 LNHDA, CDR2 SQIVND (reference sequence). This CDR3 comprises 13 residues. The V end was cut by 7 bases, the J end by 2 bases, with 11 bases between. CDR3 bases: TGTGCCAGTACCGGGGGACTGAACTATGGCTACACCTTC. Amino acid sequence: CASTGGLNYGYTF.

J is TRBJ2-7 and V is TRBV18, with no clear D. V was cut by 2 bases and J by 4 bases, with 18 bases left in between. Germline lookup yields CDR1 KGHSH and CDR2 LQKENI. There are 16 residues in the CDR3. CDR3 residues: CASSPDGGRSAYEQYF. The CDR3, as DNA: TGTGCCAGCTCACCAGATGGCGGTAGGAGTGCGTACGAGCAGTACTTC.

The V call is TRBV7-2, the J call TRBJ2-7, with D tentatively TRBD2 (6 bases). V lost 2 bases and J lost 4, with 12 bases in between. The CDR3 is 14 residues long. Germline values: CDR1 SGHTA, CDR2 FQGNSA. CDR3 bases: TGTGCCAGCAGCTTAATGGGACTTCAATACGAGCAGTACTTC. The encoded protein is CASSLMGLQYEQYF.

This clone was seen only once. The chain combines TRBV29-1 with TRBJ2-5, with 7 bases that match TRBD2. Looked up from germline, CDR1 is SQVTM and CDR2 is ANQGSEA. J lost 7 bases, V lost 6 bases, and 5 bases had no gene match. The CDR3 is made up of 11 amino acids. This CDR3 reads CSVGGRVTQYF. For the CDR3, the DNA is TGCAGCGTGGGAGGGAGGGTGACCCAGTACTTC. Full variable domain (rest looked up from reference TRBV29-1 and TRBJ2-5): SAVISQKPSRDICQRGTSLTIQCQVDSQVTMMFWYRQQPGQSLTLIATANQGSEATYESGFVIDKFPISRPNLTFSTLTVSNMSPEDSSIYLCSVGGRVTQYFGPGTRLLVL.

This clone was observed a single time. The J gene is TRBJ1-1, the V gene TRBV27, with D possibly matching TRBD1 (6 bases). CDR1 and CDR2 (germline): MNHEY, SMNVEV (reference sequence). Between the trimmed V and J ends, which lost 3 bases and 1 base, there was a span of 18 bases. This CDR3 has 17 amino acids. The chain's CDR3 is CASSFSYTGTRNTEAFF. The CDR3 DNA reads TGTGCCAGCAGTTTCTCGTATACCGGGACACGGAACACTGAAGCTTTCTTT.

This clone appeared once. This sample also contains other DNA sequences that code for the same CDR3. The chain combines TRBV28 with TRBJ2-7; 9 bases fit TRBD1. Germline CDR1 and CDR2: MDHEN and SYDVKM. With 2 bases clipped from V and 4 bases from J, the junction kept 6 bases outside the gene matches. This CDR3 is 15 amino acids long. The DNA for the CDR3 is TGTGCCAGCAGTTTACAGGGACAGGGTTTGTACGAGCAGTACTTC. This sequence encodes CASSLQGQGLYEQYF.

The CDR3 protein is CASSARTGGGDIQYF. DNA for the CDR3: TGTGCCAGCAGCGCACGCACGGGGGGCGGGGACATTCAGTACTTC. This chain joins TRBV2 and TRBJ2-4, with D perhaps TRBD2 (7 bases). The CDR3 length is 15 residues. Trimming took 6 bases from V and 8 from J, leaving 20 bases between them. Germline assignment: CDR1 SNHLY and CDR2 FYNNEI.

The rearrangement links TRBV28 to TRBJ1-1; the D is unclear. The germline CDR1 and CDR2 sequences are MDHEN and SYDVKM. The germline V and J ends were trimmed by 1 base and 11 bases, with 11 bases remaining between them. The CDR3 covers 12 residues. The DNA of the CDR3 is TGTGCCAGCAGTTTATATAACCTCGGGGCTTTCTTT. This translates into CASSLYNLGAFF.

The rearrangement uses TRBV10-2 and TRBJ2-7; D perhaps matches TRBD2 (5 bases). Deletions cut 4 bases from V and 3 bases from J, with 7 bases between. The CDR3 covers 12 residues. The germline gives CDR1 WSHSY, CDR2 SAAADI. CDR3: CASSAAGYEQYF. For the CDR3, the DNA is TGCGCCAGCAGTGCTGCGGGCTACGAGCAGTACTTC.

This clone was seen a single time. In DNA form, the CDR3 reads TGTGCCACCAGCGGTACTGGTCACGAGCAGTACTTC. Its protein is CATSGTGHEQYF. The chain has TRBV15 and TRBJ2-7, with D unresolved. V was pared by 5 bases and J by 5 bases, with 10 bases between. CDR1 is LNHNV, CDR2 YYDKDF, per germline (reference sequence). This CDR3 has 12 residues.

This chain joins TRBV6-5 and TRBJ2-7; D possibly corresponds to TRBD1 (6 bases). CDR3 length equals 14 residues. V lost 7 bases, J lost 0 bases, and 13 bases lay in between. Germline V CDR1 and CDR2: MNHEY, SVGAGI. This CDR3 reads CASTPLGGSYEQYF. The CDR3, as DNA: TGTGCCAGCACCCCCCTAGGGGGCTCCTACGAGCAGTACTTC.

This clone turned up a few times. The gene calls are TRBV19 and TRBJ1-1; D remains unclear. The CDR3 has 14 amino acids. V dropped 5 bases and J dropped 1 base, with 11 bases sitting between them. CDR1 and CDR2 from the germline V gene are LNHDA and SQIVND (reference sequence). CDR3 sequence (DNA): TGTGCCAGTAGTGTAGGTGCGGCGAACACTGAAGCTTTCTTT. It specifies CASSVGAANTEAFF. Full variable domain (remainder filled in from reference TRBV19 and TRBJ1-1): DGGITQSPKYLFRKEGQNVTLSCEQNLNHDAMYWYRQDPGQGLRLIYYSQIVNDFQKGDIAEGYSVSREKKESFPLTVTSAQKNPTAFYLCASSVGAANTEAFFGQGTRLTVV.

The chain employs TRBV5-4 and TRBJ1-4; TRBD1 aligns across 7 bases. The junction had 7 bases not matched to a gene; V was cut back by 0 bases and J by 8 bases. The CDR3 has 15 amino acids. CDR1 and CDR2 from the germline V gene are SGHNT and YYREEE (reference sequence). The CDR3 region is CASSLAGGSREKLFF. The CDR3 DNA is TGTGCCAGCAGCTTGGCAGGGGGTTCCCGGGAAAAACTGTTTTTT. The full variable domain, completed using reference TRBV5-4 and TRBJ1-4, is ETGVTQSPTHLIKTRGQQVTLRCSSQSGHNTVSWYQQALGQGPQFIFQYYREEENGRGNFPPRFSGLQFPNYSSELNVNALELDDSALYLCASSLAGGSREKLFFGSGTQLSVL.